One sample yielded the 10 T cell receptor beta chains listed below, sequenced in a study of cytomegalovirus exposure and HLA in healthy donors. The study ran its PCR with 60 Vbeta and 13 Jbeta primers. Only in-frame clones appear in the TCRdb table, and some are missing; sequencing was by immunoSEQ multiplex PCR. The sample consists of about 170,000 clones, about 79% of them appearing once. The sample consisted of PBMCs. The origin of the receptors is a man in his forties in good health and CMV-seropositive.

The chain uses TRBV6-5 and TRBJ1-2; D remains ambiguous. Trimming stripped 2 bases from V and 4 bases from J, with 8 bases between. Germline V CDR1 and CDR2: MNHEY, SVGAGI. This CDR3 has 13 amino acids. The DNA for the CDR3 is TGTGCCAGCAGTTACGGGAGCCTCTATGGCTACACCTTC. Translating gives CASSYGSLYGYTF.

The chain recombines TRBV9 with TRBJ2-7, with TRBD2 as a possible D gene (5 bases). V gave up 3 bases and J gave up 0 bases, with 7 bases separating them. The CDR3 loop spans 13 amino acids. In germline, CDR1 is SGDLS, CDR2 YYNGEE. The CDR3 sequence: CASSAGSSYEQYF. CDR3 DNA sequence: TGTGCCAGCAGCGCGGGGAGCTCCTACGAGCAGTACTTC.

This rearrangement joins TRBV5-8 to TRBJ1-2; D remains ambiguous. The CDR3 sequence is 13 residues long. From germline, CDR1 is SGHTS and CDR2 YDEGEE. V shed 2 bases and J shed 6 bases, with 11 bases lying between them. The CDR3 is CASSFRGGNGYTF. The CDR3 bases are TGTGCCAGCAGCTTCCGGGGAGGGAATGGCTACACCTTC.

The chain has TRBV9 and TRBJ1-4, with D possibly being TRBD1 (5 bases). The CDR3 totals 14 residues. Trimming removed 4 bases at V and 4 bases at J, with 11 bases between. The germline V gene encodes CDR1 SGDLS and CDR2 YYNGEE. CDR3 sequence reads: CASSPGVNNEKLFF. The CDR3 region has the DNA TGTGCCAGCAGCCCGGGGGTGAATAATGAAAAACTGTTTTTT.

The chain couples TRBV19 to TRBJ1-5; weak D call: TRBD1 (5 bases). The CDR3 is 13 amino acids. The germline gives CDR1 LNHDA, CDR2 SQIVND (reference sequence). V was trimmed by 4 bases and J by 6 bases, leaving 10 bases between them. CDR3 region: CASSSQGGQPQHF. CDR3 sequence (DNA): TGTGCCAGTAGTAGCCAGGGAGGTCAGCCCCAGCATTTT.

The rearrangement uses TRBV28 and TRBJ1-5, with D maybe TRBD1 (6 bases). The CDR3 has 12 residues. Trimming removed 8 bases from V and 2 bases from J, with 7 bases in between. Germline CDR1 and CDR2: MDHEN and SYDVKM. The CDR3 loop is CASQGRNQPQHF. CDR3 sequence (DNA): TGTGCCAGCCAGGGGCGCAATCAGCCCCAGCATTTT.

The chain has TRBV4-1 and TRBJ1-1; no clear D. CDR3 length: 13 residues. Germline V gives CDR1 MGHRA, CDR2 YSYEKL. V gave up 1 base and J gave up 11 bases, with 14 bases separating them. The CDR3 sequence: CASSQGGGLGAFF. The CDR3 bases are TGCGCCAGCAGCCAAGGAGGAGGGCTTGGGGCTTTCTTT.

V usage is TRBV11-2 and J usage is TRBJ2-7; 10 nucleotides line up with TRBD1. Germline V gives CDR1 SGHAT, CDR2 FQNNGV. The junction had 3 bases not matched to a gene; V was cut back by 5 bases and J by 2 bases. The CDR3 spans 14 residues. DNA of the CDR3: TGTGCCAGCAGCGGGGGACAGGGGACCTACGAGCAGTACTTC. Amino acid sequence: CASSGGQGTYEQYF.

The chain joins TRBV7-8 to TRBJ2-3; 7 bases fit TRBD2. Looked up from germline, CDR1 is SGHVS and CDR2 is FQNEAQ. This CDR3 has 16 residues. V was clipped by 3 bases and J by 3 bases; unmatched bases: 9. The CDR3 DNA sequence: TGTGCCAGCAGCTTCAAGGCGGGAGTGGCGACAGATACGCAGTATTTT. This gives the protein CASSFKAGVATDTQYF.

The chain carries TRBV5-1 and TRBJ2-7; perhaps TRBD2 as D (6 bases). Per the germline V gene, CDR1 is SGHRS and CDR2 is YFSETQ. V was shortened by 6 bases and J by 7 bases, with 20 bases between the two germline ends. The CDR3 is 14 residues long. Here the CDR3 reads CASTPAGFSGEQYF. Here the CDR3 DNA reads TGCGCCAGCACCCCAGCGGGTTTTTCTGGGGAGCAGTACTTC.